This entry lists 12 T cell receptor beta chains sequenced from one sample in a study of blood T cell repertoires in COVID-19. The protocol was immunoSEQ multiplex PCR, while the TCRdb copy is restricted to in-frame clones and leaves out a portion. The data contain about 59,000 clones, 70% to 80% of them singletons. The specimen sequenced was peripheral blood. The receptor set was obtained from a human donor in a cohort sampled during active COVID-19.

The DNA of the CDR3 is TGTGCCAGTTACCATAACAGGGAATGGAGTGGCTACACCTTC. Translation: CASYHNREWSGYTF. V and J are TRBV19 and TRBJ1-2, with TRBD1 as a possible D gene (6 bases). Deletions cut 8 bases from V and 7 bases from J, with 20 bases between. Germline CDR1 LNHDA, CDR2 SQIVND (reference sequence). The length of the CDR3 is 14 residues.

This clone was counted only a few times. This chain connects TRBV2 to TRBJ2-7; 7 nucleotides agree with TRBD2. This CDR3 is built from 16 residues. V shed 2 bases and J 9 bases; nucleotides not matched to a gene: 16. The germline V gene has CDR1 SNHLY and CDR2 FYNNEI. CDR3: CASSENVGRARIWQYF. CDR3 bases: TGTGCCAGCAGTGAAAATGTGGGGAGGGCCCGTATTTGGCAGTACTTC. Based on the CDR3 plus reference TRBV2 and TRBJ2-7, the full variable domain is EPEVTQTPSHQVTQMGQEVILRCVPISNHLYFYWYRQILGQKVEFLVSFYNNEISEKSEIFDDQFSVERPDGSNFTLKIRSTKLEDSAMYFCASSENVGRARIWQYFGPGTRLTVT.

The chain couples TRBV12-3 or TRBV12-4 to TRBJ2-5; D might be TRBD1 (5 bases). CDR3 size: 13 residues. Trimming cost V 5 bases and J 5 bases, with 12 bases left between them. The CDR3 nucleotides read TGTGCCAGCAGTAACATAGCAGGGGAGACCCAGTACTTC. It encodes CASSNIAGETQYF.

V is TRBV28 and J is TRBJ1-3, with 8 bases identical to TRBD1. The CDR3 consists of 15 residues. The germline CDR1 and CDR2 sequences are MDHEN and SYDVKM. J lost 3 bases, V lost 10 bases, and 11 bases had no gene match. DNA of the CDR3: TGTGCCATTGTCCCAGGGGGCGCACATGGAAACACCATATATTTT. This translates into CAIVPGGAHGNTIYF. Full variable domain (remainder filled in from reference TRBV28 and TRBJ1-3): DVKVTQSSRYLVKRTGEKVFLECVQDMDHENMFWYRQDPGLGLRLIYFSYDVKMKEKGDIPEGYSVSREKKERFSLILESASTNQTSMYLCAIVPGGAHGNTIYFGEGSWLTVV.

This clone came up a few times. The V gene is TRBV28, the J gene TRBJ1-5; the match to TRBD1 covers 9 bases. This CDR3 spans 16 amino acids. With V trimmed by 1 base and J by 0 bases, 1 base remained unmatched. Germline V CDR1 and CDR2: MDHEN, SYDVKM. For the CDR3, the DNA is TGTGCCAGCAGTTTATACAGGGGGCGTAGCAATCAGCCCCAGCATTTT. This encodes CASSLYRGRSNQPQHF.

The DNA for the CDR3 is TGTGCCAGCAGCCAGACAGGGAAGGGGCAGTACTTC. Amino acid sequence: CASSQTGKGQYF. V usage is TRBV28 and J usage is TRBJ2-7; the match to TRBD1 covers 7 bases. V shed 6 bases, J shed 9 bases, and the junction held 8 bases outside the gene matches. CDR1 and CDR2 from the germline V gene are MDHEN and SYDVKM. The CDR3 totals 12 residues.

The chain couples TRBV6-6 to TRBJ1-2, with D possibly being TRBD1 (5 bases). The CDR3 length is 14 residues. Germline CDR1 is MNHNY and CDR2 is SVGAGI (reference sequence). V was pared by 4 bases and J by 5 bases, with 14 bases between. CDR3 loop: CASSSTGQAYGYTF. The CDR3 DNA follows: TGTGCCAGCAGTTCCACAGGTCAGGCGTATGGCTACACCTTC.

This chain uses TRBV11-3 with TRBJ2-7; 8 nucleotides match TRBD2. V shed 5 bases, J shed 7 bases, and the junction held 10 bases outside the gene matches. From germline, CDR1 is SGHNT and CDR2 YENEEA. There are 14 residues in the CDR3. The CDR3 DNA follows: TGTGCCAGCAGCACAGGACTAGCTCCGAGTGAGCAGTACTTC. This codes for CASSTGLAPSEQYF.

This clone was counted a single time. The genes are TRBV7-2 and TRBJ1-5; a possible D gene is TRBD1 (6 bases). V was cut by 1 base and J by 4 bases, with 14 bases left in between. The V gene's germline CDR1 is SGHTA and CDR2 FQGNSA. The CDR3 spans 16 residues. CDR3: CASSLEWRTENQPQHF. The CDR3 DNA is TGTGCCAGCAGCTTAGAGTGGCGGACAGAAAATCAGCCCCAGCATTTT.

This sequence joins TRBV4-3 and TRBJ2-1; 13 nucleotides agree with TRBD2. V lost 1 base, J lost 10 bases, and 10 bases stayed unmatched. The CDR3 consists of 17 residues. From germline, CDR1 is LGHNA and CDR2 YSLEER. The CDR3 here is CASSQATLAGGPREQFF. The CDR3, as DNA: TGCGCCAGCAGCCAAGCTACACTAGCGGGAGGGCCTAGGGAGCAGTTCTTC.

The chain couples TRBV6-6 to TRBJ1-1; 11 bases match TRBD1. The CDR3 totals 15 residues. CDR1 and CDR2 (germline): MNHNY, SVGAGI (reference sequence). V shed 6 bases, J shed 5 bases, and the junction held 8 bases outside the gene matches. DNA for the CDR3: TGTGCCAGCAGCCGCGGACAGGGGGCGAGGACTGAAGCTTTCTTT. Protein product: CASSRGQGARTEAFF.

V usage is TRBV27 and J usage is TRBJ2-2; a weak D match, TRBD1 (6 bases). Germline lookup yields CDR1 MNHEY and CDR2 SMNVEV (reference sequence). The CDR3 has 16 residues. Trimming cost V 5 bases and J 3 bases, with 16 bases left between them. As DNA, the CDR3 is TGTGCCAGCAGTACTCTCCCGGGACATGACACCGGGGAGCTGTTTTTT. Its translation: CASSTLPGHDTGELFF.